This T cell receptor beta chain is from a study of T cells in Graves' hyperthyroidism and ophthalmopathy. This clonotype was counted between two and nine times. The antigen is not known. The CDR3 regions of TCR beta were amplified from RNA transcripts. HTBI primers were the set used in a first-round RT-PCR of the TCR CDR3. TCRdb itself ran the multiplex PCR reads through MiXCR, one entry per CDR3 protein. The sample lists 300,000 to 400,000 distinct CDR3 sequences, 18% occurring once. Hyperthyroidism was newly diagnosed in patients aged 18 to 65 (duration under 2 months). A patient was excluded if there was uncontrolled infection, other autoimmune disease, pregnancy or lactation. PBMCs were collected from a roughly 9.7 ml volume of fresh peripheral blood. Trimming removed 4 bases from V and 2 bases from J; junction bases left unmatched: 5. Germline V gene lookup returns CDR1 DFQATT and CDR2 SNEGSKA (reference sequence). The CDR3 totals 14 residues.

Overall study findings and caveats: Model-based prediction identified ophthalmopathy a median approximately 6 months prior to its onset.

This receptor was obtained from a woman aged 45 to 65 with Graves' hyperthyroidism. The specimen was blood. The chain employs TRBV20-1 and TRBJ2-5, with 9 bases that match TRBD2. The CDR3: CSATSGGLQETQYF. Here the CDR3 DNA reads TGCAGTGCTACCAGCGGGGGGTTGCAAGAGACCCAGTACTTC.